The sequence of this TCR beta chain was determined in a study of PD-L1 blockade in urothelial cancer. Study outcomes and limitations: Patients who had durable benefit saw their tumor-associated blood clones expand more at 3 weeks.

The repertoire was sequenced with immunoSEQ multiplex PCR; TCRdb's copy has only in-frame clones and lacks some. This sample yields more than 45,000 clones, of which approximately 83% are seen a single time; 16% belongs to the top ten. Comments on this clone: Antigen: not known.

Germline CDR1 is SNHLY and CDR2 is FYNNEI. J lost 3 bases, V lost 8 bases, and 7 bases had no gene match. The CDR3 spans 15 residues. The TCR originated in a man aged 55-75 years with urothelial cancer. This material consisted of PBMCs, taken around atezolizumab (anti-PD-L1) treatment. The rearrangement links TRBV2 to TRBJ1-5; 10 bases align to TRBD1. The CDR3 region has the DNA TGTGCCAGCGGGACGGGACAGGGGAACAATCAGCCCCAGCATTTT. It translates to CASGTGQGNNQPQHF. The full variable domain, rest sourced from reference TRBV2 and TRBJ1-5, is EPEVTQTPSHQVTQMGQEVILRCVPISNHLYFYWYRQILGQKVEFLVSFYNNEISEKSEIFDDQFSVERPDGSNFTLKIRSTKLEDSAMYFCASGTGQGNNQPQHFGDGTRLSIL.